This record concerns one T cell receptor (beta chain) sequence. TCRdb keeps only in-frame clones here, not all; method: immunoSEQ multiplex PCR. Of around 330,000 clones detected, 70% to 90% appear once; the ten largest clones hold roughly 4%. This sample is drawn from a study of blood T cell repertoires in COVID-19. CDR1 is MNHEY, CDR2 SMNVEV, per germline (reference sequence). The CDR3 totals 13 residues. V lost 2 bases to trimming and J lost 8 bases, with 7 bases between them. The sequence came from a woman between 45 and 65 years old with active or convalescent COVID-19. The sample consisted of peripheral blood. The chain combines TRBV27 with TRBJ1-6; D gene ambiguous. The CDR3 nucleotides are TGTGCCAGCAGTTTAGACACGGATTCACCCCTCCACTTT. The encoded protein is CASSLDTDSPLHF.